The sequence of this T cell receptor (beta chain) was determined in a study of shared T cell receptors in the human thymus. This clone has a handful of counts. This CDR3 region has 15 residues. CDR1 and CDR2 from the germline V gene are SNHLY and FYNNEI. Trimming took 8 bases from V and 4 from J, leaving 18 bases between them. The method was immunoSEQ multiplex PCR; TCRdb's version includes in-frame clones alone and lacks a portion of them. The data hold 720,000 or so clones, with 80% to 90% observed a single time. The sample was also reused in another study, on human thymus T cells. That report adds: Samples came from healthy Finnish infants during open corrective cardiac surgery. Thymus pieces cut out during corrective heart surgery were the tissue that was used. Related work showed strongly overlapping thymic repertoires across unrelated individuals.

Input material: thymocytes. The V call is TRBV2, the J call TRBJ1-5, with TRBD1 as a possible D gene (6 bases). This receptor was identified in a girl under three years old with a congenital heart defect. The CDR3 DNA reads as TGTGCCAGCCAACTACCGGGACACCCAAATCAGCCCCAGCATTTT. This codes for CASQLPGHPNQPQHF. Combining the CDR3 with reference TRBV2 and TRBJ1-5 gives the whole variable domain EPEVTQTPSHQVTQMGQEVILRCVPISNHLYFYWYRQILGQKVEFLVSFYNNEISEKSEIFDDQFSVERPDGSNFTLKIRSTKLEDSAMYFCASQLPGHPNQPQHFGDGTRLSIL.